This entry features one TCR beta chain sequence. This sample stems from a study of OX40 agonist ivuxolimab in advanced cancers. Trimming left V 2 bases short and J 7 bases short, with 17 bases between. The CDR3 is made up of 16 amino acids. Germline V gives CDR1 SGHVS, CDR2 FQNEAQ. The cohort excluded patients with autoimmune disease history or systemic immunosuppression. Clones were read by immunoSEQ multiplex PCR, and TCRdb kept only the in-frame ones, dropping some. The sample yields tens of thousands of clones, more than 65% seen once. The chain joins TRBV7-8 to TRBJ1-4, with D possibly TRBD1 on 6 matching bases. The TCR sequence derives from an adult with an advanced solid tumor such as melanoma, head and neck, liver or kidney cancer. The input for sequencing was CD4+ or CD8+ T cells sorted from blood, taken in a trial of the OX40 agonist ivuxolimab. The CDR3 nucleotides read TGTGCCAGCAGCTTAAGGCAGGGGCAATGGGGTGAAAAACTGTTTTTT. Protein: CASSLRQGQWGEKLFF.